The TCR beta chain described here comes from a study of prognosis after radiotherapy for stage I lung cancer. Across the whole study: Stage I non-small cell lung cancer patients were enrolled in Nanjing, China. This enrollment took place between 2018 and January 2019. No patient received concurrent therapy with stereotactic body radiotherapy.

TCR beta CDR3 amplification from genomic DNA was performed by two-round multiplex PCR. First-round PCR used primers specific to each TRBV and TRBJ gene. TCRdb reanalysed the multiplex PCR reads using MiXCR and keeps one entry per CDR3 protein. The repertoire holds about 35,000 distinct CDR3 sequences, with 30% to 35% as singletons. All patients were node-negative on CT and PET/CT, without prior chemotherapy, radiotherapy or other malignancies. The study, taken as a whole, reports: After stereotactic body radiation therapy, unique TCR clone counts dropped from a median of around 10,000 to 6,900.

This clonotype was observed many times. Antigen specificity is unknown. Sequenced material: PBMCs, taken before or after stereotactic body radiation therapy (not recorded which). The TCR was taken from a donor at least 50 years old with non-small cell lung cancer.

The CDR3 region is CASSTTGGNGYTF. The CDR3 DNA reads TGTGCCAGTAGTACGACAGGGGGTAATGGCTACACCTTC. The gene calls are TRBV19 and TRBJ1-2, with 9 bases matching TRBD1. After removal of 4 bases from V and 6 bases from J, the junction contained 3 bases not matched to a gene. Germline V gene data show CDR1 as LNHDA and CDR2 as SQIVND (reference sequence). The CDR3 contains 13 residues.